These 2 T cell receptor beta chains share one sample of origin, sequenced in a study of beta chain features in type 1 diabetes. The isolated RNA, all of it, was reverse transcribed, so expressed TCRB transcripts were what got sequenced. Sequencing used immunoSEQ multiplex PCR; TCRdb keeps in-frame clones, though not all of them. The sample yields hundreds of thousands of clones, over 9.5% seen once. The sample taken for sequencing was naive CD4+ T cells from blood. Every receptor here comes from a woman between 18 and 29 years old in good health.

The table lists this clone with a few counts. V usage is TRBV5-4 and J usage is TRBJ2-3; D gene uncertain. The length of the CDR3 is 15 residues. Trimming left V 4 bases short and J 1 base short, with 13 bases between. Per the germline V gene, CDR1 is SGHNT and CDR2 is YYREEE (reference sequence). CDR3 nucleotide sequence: TGTGCCAGCAGCATGCGAGTGGCGGGCACAGATACGCAGTATTTT. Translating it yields CASSMRVAGTDTQYF.

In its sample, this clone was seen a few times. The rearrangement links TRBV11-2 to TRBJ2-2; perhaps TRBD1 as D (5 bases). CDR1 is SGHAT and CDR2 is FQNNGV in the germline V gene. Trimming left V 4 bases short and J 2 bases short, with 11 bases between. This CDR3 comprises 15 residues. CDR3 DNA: TGTGCCAGCAGCTCCCTCAGGGTCAACACCGGGGAGCTGTTTTTT. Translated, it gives CASSSLRVNTGELFF.